Shown below are 12 T cell receptor beta chains from a single sample sequenced in a study of long-term antiretroviral therapy in people with HIV. They ran version v3.0 of the immunoSEQ assay at survey level. The protocol was immunoSEQ multiplex PCR, while the TCRdb copy is restricted to in-frame clones and leaves out a portion. In the table there are approximately 10,000 clones, roughly 80% of which are singletons. The starting material was unsorted PBMCs, obtained around 7.2 years after starting antiretroviral therapy. Receptors were obtained from a man aged 50 or older with HIV.

V is TRBV9 and J is TRBJ2-7, with 9 bases that match TRBD1. The ends lost 4 bases at V and 1 base at J; junction bases unmatched: 6. The CDR3 runs to 15 residues. The V gene's germline CDR1 is SGDLS and CDR2 YYNGEE. The CDR3 DNA follows: TGTGCCAGCAGCCCAGGACAGGGGATATCCTACGAGCAGTACTTC. Amino acid sequence: CASSPGQGISYEQYF.

The chain has TRBV7-9 and TRBJ2-7; TRBD1 matches 7 bases. CDR1 and CDR2 from the germline V gene are SEHNR and FQNEAQ (reference sequence). This CDR3 has 15 amino acids. Germline trimming cut 1 base from V and 5 bases from J; bases unmatched to any gene: 8. The CDR3 reads CASSLGVTGKDEQYF. The CDR3 nucleotides read TGTGCCAGCAGCTTAGGAGTGACAGGGAAGGACGAGCAGTACTTC.

CDR3 region: CAISESGGGDGYTF. The CDR3 bases are TGTGCCATCAGTGAGTCGGGGGGGGGAGATGGCTACACCTTC. The genes are TRBV10-3 and TRBJ1-2; tentatively, D is TRBD1 (5 bases). The V gene lost 0 bases and the J gene lost 6 bases, with 11 bases spanning the gap. The CDR3 sequence is 14 residues long. The germline CDR1 and CDR2 sequences are ENHRY and SYGVKD.

The chain uses TRBV4-3 and TRBJ2-7; 8 nucleotides align to TRBD1. Germline V gene data show CDR1 as LGHNA and CDR2 as YSLEER. The CDR3 spans 16 residues. The trim removed 1 base at V and 3 bases at J, leaving 8 bases unmatched. The CDR3 DNA reads TGCGCCAGCAGCCAAGGTCAGGCAGGGGGCAACTACGAGCAGTACTTC. Encoded protein: CASSQGQAGGNYEQYF.

This clone appeared a single time. The chain joins TRBV5-1 to TRBJ1-2, with TRBD1 matching 8 bases. V shed 0 bases and J 2 bases; nucleotides not matched to a gene: 3. The CDR3 totals 15 residues. Germline assignment: CDR1 SGHRS and CDR2 YFSETQ. CDR3: CASSLARTGNYGYTF. The CDR3 DNA reads TGCGCCAGCAGCTTGGCTAGGACAGGGAACTATGGCTACACCTTC.

V usage is TRBV5-1 and J usage is TRBJ1-1, with TRBD1 matching 8 bases. The CDR3 loop spans 13 amino acids. V gave up 4 bases and J gave up 5 bases; unmatched junction bases: 4. Germline CDR1 and CDR2: SGHRS and YFSETQ. This CDR3 is CASSRTGKTEAFF. DNA for the CDR3: TGCGCCAGCAGCAGGACAGGGAAAACTGAAGCTTTCTTT.

The chain couples TRBV4-1 to TRBJ1-5, with no clear D. The CDR3 has 16 amino acids. The germline V and J ends were trimmed by 4 bases and 1 base, with 14 bases remaining between them. Germline V lookup: CDR1 MGHRA, CDR2 YSYEKL. The CDR3 protein is CASSPYGVWSNQPQHF. The CDR3 nucleotides are TGCGCCAGCAGCCCTTATGGAGTATGGAGCAATCAGCCCCAGCATTTT.

The chain carries TRBV7-3 and TRBJ2-7; 10 bases agree with TRBD1. Trimming cost V 4 bases and J 4 bases; bases outside gene matches: 7. Germline V CDR1 and CDR2: SGHTA, FQGTGA. The CDR3 consists of 15 residues. The CDR3 protein is CASSSGQGDWYEQYF. The CDR3 region has the DNA TGTGCCAGCAGCTCCGGACAGGGGGACTGGTACGAGCAGTACTTC.

The V gene is TRBV11-2, the J gene TRBJ1-3, with unresolved D. V was shortened by 3 bases and J by 3 bases, with 9 bases between the two germline ends. This CDR3 region has 14 residues. CDR1 is SGHAT and CDR2 is FQNNGV in the germline V gene. The CDR3 DNA sequence: TGTGCCAGCAGCTTCTCGCGGGGTGGAAACACCATATATTTT. As protein: CASSFSRGGNTIYF.

The rearrangement joins TRBV5-1 to TRBJ1-2, with a possible D match to TRBD1 (5 bases). V gave up 2 bases and J gave up 4 bases, with 15 bases separating them. The CDR3 sequence is 15 residues long. Germline CDR1 SGHRS, CDR2 YFSETQ. The CDR3 here is CASSLGTEGPYGYTF. The CDR3 region has the DNA TGCGCCAGCAGCTTAGGGACGGAGGGGCCCTATGGCTACACCTTC.

This clone was observed once. The V and J genes are TRBV29-1 and TRBJ2-7; possible D gene TRBD2, 5 bases. The germline gives CDR1 SQVTM, CDR2 ANQGSEA. The V end lost 0 bases, the J end lost 1 base, and 13 bases lay between the germline ends. This CDR3 is 15 amino acids long. The CDR3 protein is CSVEEDREASYEQYF. In DNA form, the CDR3 reads TGCAGCGTTGAAGAGGACCGGGAAGCTTCCTACGAGCAGTACTTC.

The chain is built from TRBV6-5 and TRBJ1-1; no definite D call. Trimming removed 0 bases from V and 4 bases from J, with 12 bases in between. This CDR3 has 15 amino acids. Germline V gene data show CDR1 as MNHEY and CDR2 as SVGAGI. The CDR3 spells CASSYSKALGTEAFF. CDR3 nucleotide sequence: TGTGCCAGCAGTTACTCAAAAGCGCTGGGCACTGAAGCTTTCTTT.